Listed here are 7 T cell receptor beta chains from one sample, sequenced in a study of blood T cell repertoires in COVID-19. Measured with immunoSEQ multiplex PCR; TCRdb has only the in-frame clones, and not every one. The sample holds about 69,000 clones, 86% seen once. Sequencing was done on a sample of peripheral blood. All receptors come from a man aged 40-50 years with COVID-19, enrolled during active disease.

This sequence joins TRBV30 and TRBJ1-3; TRBD1 agrees at 7 bases. The CDR3 has 15 residues. V lost 2 bases, J lost 3 bases, and 7 bases stayed unmatched. Germline CDR1 is GTSNPN and CDR2 is SVGIG (reference sequence). CDR3 residues: CAWSSGRTGGNTIYF. In DNA form, the CDR3 reads TGTGCCTGGAGTTCGGGTAGGACAGGTGGAAACACCATATATTTT. The whole variable domain, remainder taken from reference TRBV30 and TRBJ1-3, is SQTIHQWPATLVQPVGSPLSLECTVEGTSNPNLYWYRQAAGRGLQLLFYSVGIGQISSEVPQNLSASRPQDRQFILSSKKLLLSDSGFYLCAWSSGRTGGNTIYFGEGSWLTVV.

The chain recombines TRBV19 with TRBJ1-2, with 7 bases that match TRBD1. The CDR3 loop spans 13 amino acids. Germline lookup yields CDR1 LNHDA and CDR2 SQIVND (reference sequence). J lost 3 bases, V lost 4 bases, and 2 bases had no gene match. The CDR3 DNA reads as TGTGCCAGTAGTAAGGGGACAGACTATGGCTACACCTTC. It specifies CASSKGTDYGYTF.

The chain combines TRBV18 with TRBJ1-6; D call uncertain. The germline V and J ends were trimmed by 3 bases and 14 bases, with 17 bases remaining between them. The CDR3 covers 14 residues. Looked up from germline, CDR1 is KGHSH and CDR2 is LQKENI. DNA for the CDR3: TGTGCCAGCTCACCCGACGCGGGCCCCACGGCCCTCCACTTT. Translation: CASSPDAGPTALHF.

The chain recombines TRBV2 with TRBJ1-4, with D perhaps matching TRBD1 (5 bases). The CDR3 consists of 14 residues. Deletions cut 7 bases from V and 10 bases from J, with 19 bases between. CDR1 SNHLY and CDR2 FYNNEI come from the germline V gene. CDR3 bases: TGTGCCAGCATTCTGACAGCTCAAAGTGGAAAACTGTTTTTT. This sequence encodes CASILTAQSGKLFF.

The chain recombines TRBV5-1 with TRBJ1-1; 9 nucleotides align to TRBD1. There are 15 residues in the CDR3. Trimming cost V 4 bases and J 5 bases; bases outside gene matches: 9. The V gene's germline CDR1 is SGHRS and CDR2 YFSETQ. DNA for the CDR3: TGCGCCAGCAGCCCGGTACAGGGGGCGGGGACTGAAGCTTTCTTT. Its protein product is CASSPVQGAGTEAFF.

The CDR3 is CASYNPSPLHF. The CDR3 region has the DNA TGTGCCAGTTACAACCCCTCACCCCTCCACTTT. The chain combines TRBV2 with TRBJ1-6; D remains unclear. The CDR3 is 11 residues long. Trimming left V 9 bases short and J 10 bases short, with 10 bases between. Germline V CDR1 and CDR2: SNHLY, FYNNEI.

This chain uses TRBV2 with TRBJ2-2; 9 bases fit TRBD1. There are 14 residues in the CDR3. Germline CDR1 is SNHLY and CDR2 is FYNNEI. J gave up 6 bases and V 5 bases, and 4 bases lay outside the gene matches. Written as DNA, the CDR3 is TGTGCCAGCAGTAACCGGGACAGGGCCGGGGAGCTGTTTTTT. Amino acids: CASSNRDRAGELFF.